This T cell receptor beta chain was identified in a study of T cell repertoires in cytomegalovirus infection. Study summary: Carrying CMV and the relevant HLA type showed in public TCR beta signatures. Findings and caveats of the study: HLA-C-restricted CMV-specific TCR beta clonotypes were dominant in the ex vivo response.

To note about this clonotype: Its antigen is not identified.

TCRdb re-analysed the reads in MiXCR, keeping a single row per CDR3 protein. Here the sample spans about 330,000 distinct CDR3 sequences, about 35% being singletons. The sample consisted of cultured PBMCs, taken from culture after CMV antigen stimulation. The receptor comes from a human donor in good health (CMV status not recorded). Some clones in this sample may be carry-over from other donors' samples.

The CDR3 DNA follows: TGTGCCAGCAGCTTACGGAATTTTAGACAAGAGACCCAGTACTTC. This codes for CASSLRNFRQETQYF. The chain is built from TRBV7-2 and TRBJ2-5; no firm D call. This CDR3 comprises 15 residues. Germline V gene lookup returns CDR1 SGHTA and CDR2 FQGNSA. The germline V and J ends were trimmed by 2 bases and 2 bases, with 12 bases remaining between them. The variable domain in full, completed from reference TRBV7-2 and TRBJ2-5, reads GAGVSQSPSNKVTEKGKDVELRCDPISGHTALYWYRQSLGQGLEFLIYFQGNSAPDKSGLPSDRFSAERTGGSVSTLTIQRTQQEDSAVYLCASSLRNFRQETQYFGPGTRLLVL.